One and the same sample provided the 18 T cell receptor beta chains below, sequenced in a study of blood T cell repertoires in COVID-19. Sequencing was performed with immunoSEQ multiplex PCR; in TCRdb, only in-frame clones are kept and a portion is missing. The data show more than 250,000 clones, around 87% seen once. Sequencing was performed on peripheral blood. These TCRs come from a man between 18 and 29 years old with active or convalescent COVID-19.

The rearrangement links TRBV9 to TRBJ2-3; D gene unclear. In germline, CDR1 is SGDLS, CDR2 YYNGEE. The length of the CDR3 is 15 residues. Deletions cut 4 bases from V and 1 base from J, with 13 bases between. This CDR3 reads CASSSRAMGTDTQYF. The CDR3 DNA sequence: TGTGCCAGCAGCTCACGCGCCATGGGCACAGATACGCAGTATTTT.

The CDR3 spells CASTFQGVDIQYF. The CDR3 DNA reads TGTGCCAGCACCTTTCAGGGTGTGGACATTCAGTACTTC. The rearrangement uses TRBV5-4 and TRBJ2-4; weak D call: TRBD1 (5 bases). Trimming pared 6 bases from V and 8 bases from J, leaving 15 bases between. Germline assignment: CDR1 SGHNT and CDR2 YYREEE (reference sequence). The CDR3 spans 13 residues.

The gene calls are TRBV27 and TRBJ2-7; no clear D gene. The V and J ends lost 2 bases and 2 bases respectively, with 7 bases between them. This CDR3 spans 13 amino acids. Germline loops: CDR1 MNHEY, CDR2 SMNVEV (reference sequence). The CDR3, as DNA: TGTGCCAGCAGTTTAGCAGTAACCTACGAGCAGTACTTC. Protein product: CASSLAVTYEQYF.

The CDR3 DNA reads TGTGCCAGCCATGGGACCTTTGCAGGGGGGGCTTTCTTT. It translates to CASHGTFAGGAFF. This sequence joins TRBV2 and TRBJ1-1; TRBD1 agrees at 7 bases. The trim removed 8 bases at V and 11 bases at J, leaving 14 bases unmatched. Germline CDR1 reads SNHLY; CDR2 reads FYNNEI. CDR3 length: 13 residues.

The V gene is TRBV5-1, the J gene TRBJ2-6; D may be TRBD2 (5 bases). The ends were cut back, 3 bases at V and 0 bases at J, with 16 bases in the middle. CDR3 length: 18 residues. The V gene's germline CDR1 is SGHRS and CDR2 YFSETQ. CDR3 sequence reads: CASSSRPGLFSGANVLTF. The CDR3 DNA follows: TGCGCCAGCAGCTCCCGACCAGGACTTTTCTCTGGGGCCAACGTCCTGACTTTC. Drawing the rest from reference TRBV5-1 and TRBJ2-6, the complete variable domain is KAGVTQTPRYLIKTRGQQVTLSCSPISGHRSVSWYQQTPGQGLQFLFEYFSETQRNKGNFPGRFSGRQFSNSRSEMNVSTLELGDSALYLCASSSRPGLFSGANVLTFGAGSRLTVL.

This rearrangement joins TRBV4-1 to TRBJ2-1; maybe TRBD1 (5 bases). V lost 1 base, J lost 9 bases, and 16 bases lay in between. Germline CDR1 MGHRA, CDR2 YSYEKL. CDR3 length: 15 residues. CDR3 DNA: TGCGCCAGCAGCCAAGTGGGCAGGGCTGAAGGTGAGCAGTTCTTC. Its protein product is CASSQVGRAEGEQFF.

V and J are TRBV9 and TRBJ2-5, with D perhaps TRBD2 (5 bases). Germline-derived CDR1 and CDR2 are SGDLS and YYNGEE. This CDR3 contains 12 residues. V dropped 4 bases and J dropped 5 bases, with 9 bases sitting between them. The CDR3 protein is CASSITGETQYF. In nucleotides, the CDR3 is TGTGCCAGCAGCATCACGGGGGAGACCCAGTACTTC.

The chain links TRBV6-5 to TRBJ1-2; no definite D call. In germline, CDR1 is MNHEY, CDR2 SVGAGI. V was pared by 0 bases and J by 8 bases, with 19 bases between. The CDR3 totals 16 residues. CDR3 protein: CASSYSKLVIRGGYTF. The CDR3 nucleotides read TGTGCCAGCAGTTACTCGAAGTTAGTTATACGAGGAGGCTACACCTTC.

The V gene is TRBV25-1, the J gene TRBJ2-5, with TRBD1 matching over 10 bases. V lost 7 bases to trimming and J lost 7 bases; unmatched junction nucleotides: 9. The CDR3 spans 14 residues. The V gene's germline CDR1 is MGHDK and CDR2 SYGVNS. In nucleotides, the CDR3 is TGTGCCAGCACCGGGACAGGGGTATTATCGACCCAGTACTTC. Translated, it gives CASTGTGVLSTQYF.

V usage is TRBV11-2 and J usage is TRBJ1-3; no firm D call. CDR3 length: 12 amino acids. Per the germline V gene, CDR1 is SGHAT and CDR2 is FQNNGV. The V end lost 3 bases, the J end lost 4 bases, and 4 bases lay between the germline ends. In nucleotides, the CDR3 is TGTGCCAGCAGCTTCCCGGGAAACACCATATATTTT. Amino acid sequence: CASSFPGNTIYF.

The chain is built from TRBV3-1 (or the pseudogene TRBV3-2) and TRBJ1-5; D is possibly TRBD1 (5 bases). The CDR3 extends over 14 amino acids. The germline V gene has CDR1 LGHDT and CDR2 YNNKEL (reference sequence). V lost 3 bases to trimming and J lost 1 base, with 7 bases between them. The DNA for the CDR3 is TGTGCCAGCAGCCAGACAGACAGCAATCAGCCCCAGCATTTT. It yields the protein CASSQTDSNQPQHF.

In its sample, this clone was seen once. V gene TRBV9 combines with J gene TRBJ1-6; no firm D call. CDR1 and CDR2 (germline): SGDLS, YYNGEE. The CDR3 contains 15 residues. With 0 bases removed from V and 1 base from J, the gap between germline ends came to 5 bases. The CDR3 loop reads CASSVGESYNSPLHF. Written as DNA, the CDR3 is TGTGCCAGCAGCGTAGGGGAGTCCTATAATTCACCCCTCCACTTT. Complete variable domain (other parts from reference TRBV9 and TRBJ1-6): DSGVTQTPKHLITATGQRVTLRCSPRSGDLSVYWYQQSLDQGLQFLIQYYNGEERAKGNILERFSAQQFPDLHSELNLSSLELGDSALYFCASSVGESYNSPLHFGNGTRLTVT.

The chain combines TRBV11-3 with TRBJ2-5; possibly TRBD2 for D (7 bases). The germline gives CDR1 SGHNT, CDR2 YENEEA. The ends were cut back, 3 bases at V and 3 bases at J, with 17 bases in the middle. This CDR3 contains 16 residues. Here the CDR3 reads CASSFQAGAHEETQYF. In DNA form, the CDR3 reads TGTGCCAGCAGCTTCCAGGCGGGGGCGCATGAAGAGACCCAGTACTTC.

The J gene is TRBJ2-2, the V gene TRBV9; 8 bases fit TRBD2. Germline CDR1 is SGDLS and CDR2 is YYNGEE. V trimming: 7 bases; J trimming: 9 bases; junction bases outside the gene matches: 17. The CDR3 is 16 residues long. This CDR3 reads CASARGGLNVHRELFF. CDR3 DNA: TGTGCCAGCGCCCGGGGGGGGTTGAATGTCCACAGGGAGCTGTTTTTT.

This clone was counted once. V and J are TRBV18 and TRBJ1-1; D not resolved. V was pared by 0 bases and J by 8 bases, with 7 bases between. The CDR3 covers 12 residues. Germline V CDR1 and CDR2: KGHSH, LQKENI. CDR3 in DNA: TGTGCCAGCTCACCACCCGGGGTCGAAGCTTTCTTT. Its translation: CASSPPGVEAFF.

This chain connects TRBV19 to TRBJ1-1; no clear D gene. With 6 bases removed from V and 4 bases from J, the gap between germline ends came to 12 bases. The length of the CDR3 is 13 residues. Germline CDR1 and CDR2: LNHDA and SQIVND (reference sequence). CDR3 sequence (DNA): TGTGCCAGTAGCCAGGAGGGAGGCACTGAAGCTTTCTTT. Translating gives CASSQEGGTEAFF.

J is TRBJ1-6 and V is TRBV5-1, with TRBD1 matching over 7 bases. The CDR3 covers 14 residues. The germline CDR1 and CDR2 sequences are SGHRS and YFSETQ. V was pared by 4 bases and J by 11 bases, with 9 bases of the junction left unmatched. In nucleotides, the CDR3 is TGCGCCAGCAGCCAAAATCGACAGGGTACACCCCTCCACTTT. The encoded protein is CASSQNRQGTPLHF.

This chain links TRBV5-1 with TRBJ2-3; 8 bases fit TRBD2. Germline V gives CDR1 SGHRS, CDR2 YFSETQ. J was trimmed by 4 bases and V by 0 bases; bases with no gene match: 10. The CDR3 covers 17 residues. For the CDR3, the DNA is TGCGCCAGCAGCTTGGCTAATAGCGGGGACGTGGCAGATACGCAGTATTTT. Protein sequence: CASSLANSGDVADTQYF. The full variable domain, rest sourced from reference TRBV5-1 and TRBJ2-3, is KAGVTQTPRYLIKTRGQQVTLSCSPISGHRSVSWYQQTPGQGLQFLFEYFSETQRNKGNFPGRFSGRQFSNSRSEMNVSTLELGDSALYLCASSLANSGDVADTQYFGPGTRLTVL.